The following is a T cell receptor (beta chain) sequence with its context. Authors' data handling: It was from reference gene primer amplification that nucleated cell counts were estimated. Using immunoSEQ multiplex PCR, the repertoire was profiled, and TCRdb retains in-frame clones only, with some absent. V, J and clone size are taken as reported in that table, and D and trimming were inferred from the DNA itself. The table includes 200,000 to 300,000 clones, around 87% detected once. The CDR3 runs to 14 residues. V trimming: 3 bases; J trimming: 5 bases; junction bases outside the gene matches: 3. Looked up from germline, CDR1 is SGHTA and CDR2 is FQGNSA. This record comes from a study of blood T cell repertoires in COVID-19. On the study more broadly: PBMCs, B-cell-depleted T cells, or T cells provided the cDNA or gDNA that made up the material.

Recruited during active infection, patients (from Seattle) were subsequently followed longitudinally. The material sequenced was peripheral blood. The sequence was collected from a woman aged 60 to 75 with COVID-19, enrolled during active disease. The chain joins TRBV7-2 to TRBJ2-5; 10 positions match TRBD1. CDR3 sequence: CASSFDRGRETQYF. The CDR3 nucleotides are TGTGCCAGCAGCTTCGACAGGGGGCGCGAGACCCAGTACTTC. The variable domain in full, completed from reference TRBV7-2 and TRBJ2-5, reads GAGVSQSPSNKVTEKGKDVELRCDPISGHTALYWYRQSLGQGLEFLIYFQGNSAPDKSGLPSDRFSAERTGGSVSTLTIQRTQQEDSAVYLCASSFDRGRETQYFGPGTRLLVL.